The clone carrying this T cell receptor beta chain has just a few counts. This sample was taken from a study of blood T cell repertoires in COVID-19. Data came from immunoSEQ multiplex PCR; TCRdb stores just in-frame clones and leaves some out. The sample shows around 400,000 clones, roughly 86% of them seen only once. The sequencing input was PBMCs or T cells enriched from blood (not recorded which). This TCR derives from a woman aged 25 to 39 who had recovered from COVID-19.

The CDR3 region has the DNA TGCGCCAGCAGTCCGGGACTAGCGCTCTACGAGCAGTACTTC. Translation gives CASSPGLALYEQYF. The chain employs TRBV10-2 and TRBJ2-7, with 10 nucleotides matching TRBD2. This CDR3 comprises 14 residues. From germline, CDR1 is WSHSY and CDR2 SAAADI. Germline trimming cut 5 bases from V and 3 bases from J; bases unmatched to any gene: 4.